These 2 T cell receptor beta chains were all obtained from the same sample, sequenced in a study of blood T cells in healthy people across ages. Primers used in a second PCR of roughly 6 to 11 cycles were a sample-barcoded 5' primer and a J-beta primer mix. TCRdb analysed the 5' RACE reads with MiXCR anew, one entry per CDR3 protein. The sample lists 1.5 million to 2 million distinct CDR3 sequences; 49% were seen once. The source material was blood. The receptors originated from a woman aged 40 to 55 in good health.

V and J are TRBV5-1 and TRBJ1-2, with a possible D match to TRBD1 (6 bases). There are 17 residues in the CDR3. Trimming cost V 0 bases and J 0 bases, with 15 bases left between them. CDR1 SGHRS and CDR2 YFSETQ come from the germline V gene. DNA for the CDR3: TGCGCCAGCAGCTTGGAACAGGGATCTTCTCCTAACTATGGCTACACCTTC. Amino acids: CASSLEQGSSPNYGYTF. The full variable domain, with the rest looked up from reference TRBV5-1 and TRBJ1-2, is KAGVTQTPRYLIKTRGQQVTLSCSPISGHRSVSWYQQTPGQGLQFLFEYFSETQRNKGNFPGRFSGRQFSNSRSEMNVSTLELGDSALYLCASSLEQGSSPNYGYTFGSGTRLTVV.

This rearrangement joins TRBV7-2 to TRBJ2-7; D not certain. This CDR3 has 15 amino acids. V lost 1 base, J lost 1 base, and 11 bases lay in between. Germline CDR1 SGHTA, CDR2 FQGNSA. The CDR3 loop reads CASSLGYHGSYEQYF. The CDR3 nucleotides are TGTGCCAGCAGCTTAGGATACCATGGGTCCTACGAGCAGTACTTC.